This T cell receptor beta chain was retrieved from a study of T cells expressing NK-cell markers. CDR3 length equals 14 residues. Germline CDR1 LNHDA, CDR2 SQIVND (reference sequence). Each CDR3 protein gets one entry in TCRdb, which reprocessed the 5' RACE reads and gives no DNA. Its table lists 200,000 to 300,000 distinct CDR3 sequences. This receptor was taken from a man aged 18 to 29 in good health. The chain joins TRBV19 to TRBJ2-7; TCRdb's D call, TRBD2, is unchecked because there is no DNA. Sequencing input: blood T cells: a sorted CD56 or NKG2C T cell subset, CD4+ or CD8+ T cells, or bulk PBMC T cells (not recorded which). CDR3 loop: CASTVSGFNGEQYF.